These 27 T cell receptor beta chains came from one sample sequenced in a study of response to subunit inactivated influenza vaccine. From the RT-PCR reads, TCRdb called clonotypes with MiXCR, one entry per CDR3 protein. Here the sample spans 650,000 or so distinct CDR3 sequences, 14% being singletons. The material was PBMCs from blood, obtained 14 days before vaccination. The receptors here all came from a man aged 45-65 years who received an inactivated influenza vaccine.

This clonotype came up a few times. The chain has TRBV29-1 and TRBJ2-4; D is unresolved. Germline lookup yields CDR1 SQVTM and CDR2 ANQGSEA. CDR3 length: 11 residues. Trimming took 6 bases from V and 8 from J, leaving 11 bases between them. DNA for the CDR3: TGCAGCGTCAGGTGGGGTGACATTCAGTACTTC. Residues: CSVRWGDIQYF.

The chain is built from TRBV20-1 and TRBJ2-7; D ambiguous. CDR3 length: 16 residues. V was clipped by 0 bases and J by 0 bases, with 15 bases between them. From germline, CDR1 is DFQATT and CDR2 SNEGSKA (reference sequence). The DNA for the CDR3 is TGCAGTGCTAGAGATCTCCGACGGGCTCCCTCCTACGAGCAGTACTTC. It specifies CSARDLRRAPSYEQYF.

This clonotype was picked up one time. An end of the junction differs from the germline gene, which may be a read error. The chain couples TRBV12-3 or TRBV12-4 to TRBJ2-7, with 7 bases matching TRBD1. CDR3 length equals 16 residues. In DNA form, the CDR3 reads TGTGCCGGCAGTTCCACCGGGACAGTGGGGTCCTACGAGCAGTACTTC. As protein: CAGSSTGTVGSYEQYF.

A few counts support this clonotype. CDR3 coding DNA: TGCGCCAGCAGCTCCCGGGACAGGGGCTTCCGCGAGCAGTACTTC. Amino acids: CASSSRDRGFREQYF. The gene calls are TRBV5-1 and TRBJ2-7, with 10 bases lining up with TRBD1. After removal of 3 bases from V and 6 bases from J, the junction contained 9 bases not matched to a gene. Germline V gives CDR1 SGHRS, CDR2 YFSETQ. The CDR3 is made up of 15 amino acids.

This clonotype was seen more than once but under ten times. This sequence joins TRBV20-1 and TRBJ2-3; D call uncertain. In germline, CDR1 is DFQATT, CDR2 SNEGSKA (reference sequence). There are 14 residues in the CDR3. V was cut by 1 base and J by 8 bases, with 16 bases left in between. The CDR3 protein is CSARVDPAARTQYF. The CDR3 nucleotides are TGCAGTGCTAGAGTAGACCCTGCGGCGCGTACGCAGTATTTT.

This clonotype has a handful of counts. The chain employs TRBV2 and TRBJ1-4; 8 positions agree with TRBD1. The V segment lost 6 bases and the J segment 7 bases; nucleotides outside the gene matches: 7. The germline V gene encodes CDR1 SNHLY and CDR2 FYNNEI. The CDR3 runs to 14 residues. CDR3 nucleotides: TGTGCCAGCAGCCCGGGACAGGAGGGTGAAAAACTGTTTTTT. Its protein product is CASSPGQEGEKLFF. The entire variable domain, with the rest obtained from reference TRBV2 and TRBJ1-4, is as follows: EPEVTQTPSHQVTQMGQEVILRCVPISNHLYFYWYRQILGQKVEFLVSFYNNEISEKSEIFDDQFSVERPDGSNFTLKIRSTKLEDSAMYFCASSPGQEGEKLFFGSGTQLSVL.

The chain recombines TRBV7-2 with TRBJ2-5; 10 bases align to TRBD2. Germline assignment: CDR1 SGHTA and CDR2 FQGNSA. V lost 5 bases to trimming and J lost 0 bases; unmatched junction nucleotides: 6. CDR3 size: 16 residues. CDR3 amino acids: CASSRTSGAYQETQYF. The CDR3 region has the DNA TGTGCCAGCAGCCGAACTAGCGGGGCCTACCAAGAGACCCAGTACTTC.

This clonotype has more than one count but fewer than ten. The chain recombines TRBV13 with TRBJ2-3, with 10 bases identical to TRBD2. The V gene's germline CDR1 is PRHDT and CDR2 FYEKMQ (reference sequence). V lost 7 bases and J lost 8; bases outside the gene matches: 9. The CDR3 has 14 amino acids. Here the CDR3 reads CASTGTSEGVTQYF. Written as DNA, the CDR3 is TGTGCCAGCACCGGGACTAGCGAGGGAGTTACGCAGTATTTT.

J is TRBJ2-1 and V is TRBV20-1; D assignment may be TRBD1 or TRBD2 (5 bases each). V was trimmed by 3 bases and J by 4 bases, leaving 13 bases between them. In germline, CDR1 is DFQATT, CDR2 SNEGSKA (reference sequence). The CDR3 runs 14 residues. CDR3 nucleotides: TGCAGTGCTAGGGGGCCGGGACGGTACAATGAGCAGTTCTTC. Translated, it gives CSARGPGRYNEQFF.

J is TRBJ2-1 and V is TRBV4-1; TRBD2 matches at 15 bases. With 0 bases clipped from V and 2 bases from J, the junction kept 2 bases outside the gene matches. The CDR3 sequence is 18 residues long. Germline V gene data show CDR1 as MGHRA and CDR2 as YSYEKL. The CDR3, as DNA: TGCGCCAGCAGCCAAGAAGGACTAGCGGGAGGGCCCTACAATGAGCAGTTCTTC. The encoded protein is CASSQEGLAGGPYNEQFF.

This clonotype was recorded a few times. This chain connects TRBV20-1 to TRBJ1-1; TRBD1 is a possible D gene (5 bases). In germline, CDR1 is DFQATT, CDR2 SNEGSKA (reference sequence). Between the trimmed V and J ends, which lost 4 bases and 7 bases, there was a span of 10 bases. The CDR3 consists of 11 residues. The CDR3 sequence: CSATRQIEAFF. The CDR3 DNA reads TGCAGTGCTACGAGACAGATTGAAGCTTTCTTT.

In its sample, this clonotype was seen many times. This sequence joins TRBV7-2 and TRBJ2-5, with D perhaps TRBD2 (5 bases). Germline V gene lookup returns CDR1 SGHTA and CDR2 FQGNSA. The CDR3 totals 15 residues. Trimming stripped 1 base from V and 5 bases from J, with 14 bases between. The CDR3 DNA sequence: TGTGCCAGCAGCTTAGGGTCAGGAGGATGGGAGACCCAGTACTTC. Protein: CASSLGSGGWETQYF. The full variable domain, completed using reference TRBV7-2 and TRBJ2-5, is GAGVSQSPSNKVTEKGKDVELRCDPISGHTALYWYRQSLGQGLEFLIYFQGNSAPDKSGLPSDRFSAERTGGSVSTLTIQRTQQEDSAVYLCASSLGSGGWETQYFGPGTRLLVL.

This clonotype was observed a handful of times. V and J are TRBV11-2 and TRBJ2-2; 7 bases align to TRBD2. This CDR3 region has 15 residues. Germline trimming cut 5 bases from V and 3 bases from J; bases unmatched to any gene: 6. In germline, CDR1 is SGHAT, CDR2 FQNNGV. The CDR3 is CASSQGLGDTGELFF. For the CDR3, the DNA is TGTGCCAGCAGCCAAGGACTAGGAGACACCGGGGAGCTGTTTTTT.

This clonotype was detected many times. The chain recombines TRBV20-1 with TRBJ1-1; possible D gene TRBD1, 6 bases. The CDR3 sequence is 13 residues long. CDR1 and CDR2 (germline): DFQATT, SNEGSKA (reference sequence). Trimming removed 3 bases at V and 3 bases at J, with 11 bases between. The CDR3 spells CSASRGADTEAFF. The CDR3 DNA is TGCAGTGCTAGTCGGGGGGCAGACACTGAAGCTTTCTTT.

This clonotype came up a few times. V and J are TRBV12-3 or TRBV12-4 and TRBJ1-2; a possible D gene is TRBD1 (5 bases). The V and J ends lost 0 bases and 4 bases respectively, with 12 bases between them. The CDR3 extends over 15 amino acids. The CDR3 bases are TGTGCCAGCAGTTTAGCAAGGGGTGCTGGCTATGGCTACACCTTC. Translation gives CASSLARGAGYGYTF.

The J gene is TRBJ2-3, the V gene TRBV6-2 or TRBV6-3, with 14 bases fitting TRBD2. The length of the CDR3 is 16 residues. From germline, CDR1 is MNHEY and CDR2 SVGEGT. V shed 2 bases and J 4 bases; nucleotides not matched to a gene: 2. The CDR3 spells CASSYGTSGGADTQYF. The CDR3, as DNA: TGTGCCAGCAGTTACGGGACTAGCGGGGGAGCAGATACGCAGTATTTT.

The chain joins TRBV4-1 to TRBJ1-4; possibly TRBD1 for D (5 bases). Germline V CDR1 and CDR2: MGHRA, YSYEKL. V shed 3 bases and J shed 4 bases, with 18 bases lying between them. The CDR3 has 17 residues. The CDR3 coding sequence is TGCGCCAGCAGCCATTACCCGGGGCCGAAAAATAATGAAAAACTGTTTTTT. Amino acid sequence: CASSHYPGPKNNEKLFF.

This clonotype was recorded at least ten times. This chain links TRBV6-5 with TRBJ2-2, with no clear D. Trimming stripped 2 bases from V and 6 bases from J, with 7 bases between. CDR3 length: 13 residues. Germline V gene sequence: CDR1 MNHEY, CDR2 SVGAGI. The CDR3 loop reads CASSYLQPGELFF. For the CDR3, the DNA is TGTGCCAGCAGTTACCTTCAGCCCGGGGAGCTGTTTTTT.

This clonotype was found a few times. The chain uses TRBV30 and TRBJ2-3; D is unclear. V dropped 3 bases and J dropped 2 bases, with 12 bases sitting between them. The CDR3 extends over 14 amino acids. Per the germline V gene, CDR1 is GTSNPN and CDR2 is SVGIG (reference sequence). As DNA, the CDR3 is TGTGCCTGGAGGGGCTACAGAGACACAGATACGCAGTATTTT. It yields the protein CAWRGYRDTDTQYF.

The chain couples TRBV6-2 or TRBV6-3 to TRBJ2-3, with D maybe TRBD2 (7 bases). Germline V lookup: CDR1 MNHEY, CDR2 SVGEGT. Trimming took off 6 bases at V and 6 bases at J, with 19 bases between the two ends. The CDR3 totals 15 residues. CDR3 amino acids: CASSPGGPARDTQYF. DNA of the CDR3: TGTGCCAGCAGCCCCGGGGGGCCGGCTCGGGATACGCAGTATTTT.

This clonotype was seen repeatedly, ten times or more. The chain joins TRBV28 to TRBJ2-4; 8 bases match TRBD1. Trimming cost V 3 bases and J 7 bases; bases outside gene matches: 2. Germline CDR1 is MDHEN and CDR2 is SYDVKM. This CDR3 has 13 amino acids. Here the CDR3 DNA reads TGTGCCAGCAGTTTTCGGACAGGGAACATTCAGTACTTC. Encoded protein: CASSFRTGNIQYF.

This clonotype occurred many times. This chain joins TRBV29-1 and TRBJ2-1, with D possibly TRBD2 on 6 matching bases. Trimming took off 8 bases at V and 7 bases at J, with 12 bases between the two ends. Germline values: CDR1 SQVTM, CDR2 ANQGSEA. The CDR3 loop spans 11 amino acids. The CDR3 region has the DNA TGCAGCACCCGGGGGTCAAATGAGCAGTTCTTC. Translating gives CSTRGSNEQFF.

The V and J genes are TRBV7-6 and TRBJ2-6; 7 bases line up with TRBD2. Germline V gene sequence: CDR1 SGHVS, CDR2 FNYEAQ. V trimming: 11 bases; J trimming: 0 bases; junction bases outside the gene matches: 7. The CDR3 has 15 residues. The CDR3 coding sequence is TGTGCCCTCTGGGAGGGCTCCTCTGGGGCCAACGTCCTGACTTTC. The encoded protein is CALWEGSSGANVLTF. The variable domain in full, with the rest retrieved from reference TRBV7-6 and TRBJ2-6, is GAGVSQSPRYKVTKRGQDVALRCDPISGHVSLYWYRQALGQGPEFLTYFNYEAQQDKSGLPNDRFSAERPEGSISTLTIQRTEQRDSAMYRCALWEGSSGANVLTFGAGSRLTVL.

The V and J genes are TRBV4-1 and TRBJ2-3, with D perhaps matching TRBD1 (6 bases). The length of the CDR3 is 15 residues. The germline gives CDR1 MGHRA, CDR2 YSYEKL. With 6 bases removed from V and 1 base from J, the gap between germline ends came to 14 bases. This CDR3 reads CASSRKGDGTDTQYF. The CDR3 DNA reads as TGCGCCAGCAGTCGGAAGGGGGACGGCACAGATACGCAGTATTTT.

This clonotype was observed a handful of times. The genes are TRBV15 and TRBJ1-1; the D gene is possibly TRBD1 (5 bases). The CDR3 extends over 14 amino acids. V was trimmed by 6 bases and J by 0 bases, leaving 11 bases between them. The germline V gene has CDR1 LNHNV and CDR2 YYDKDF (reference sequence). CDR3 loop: CATSLGGLNTEAFF. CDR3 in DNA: TGTGCCACCAGTTTGGGGGGTTTGAACACTGAAGCTTTCTTT.

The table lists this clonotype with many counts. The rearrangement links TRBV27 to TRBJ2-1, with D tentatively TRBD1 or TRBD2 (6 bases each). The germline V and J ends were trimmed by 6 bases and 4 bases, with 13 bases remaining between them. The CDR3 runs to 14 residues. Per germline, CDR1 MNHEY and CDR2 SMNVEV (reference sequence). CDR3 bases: TGTGCCAGCAGCGCAAGGGGGGTTTACAATGAGCAGTTCTTC. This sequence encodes CASSARGVYNEQFF.

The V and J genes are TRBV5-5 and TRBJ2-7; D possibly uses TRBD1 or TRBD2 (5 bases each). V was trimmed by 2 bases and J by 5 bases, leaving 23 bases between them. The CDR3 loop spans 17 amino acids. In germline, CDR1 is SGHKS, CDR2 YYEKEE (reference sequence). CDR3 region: CASSFKTGTTLHHEQYF. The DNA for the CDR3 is TGTGCCAGCAGCTTTAAGACCGGGACGACCCTACACCACGAGCAGTACTTC.